This T cell receptor beta chain comes out of a study of OX40 agonist ivuxolimab in advanced cancers. Data came from immunoSEQ multiplex PCR; TCRdb stores just in-frame clones and leaves some out. The data show approximately 68,000 clones, just over 85% seen once. The CDR3 totals 11 residues. Germline CDR1 MDHEN, CDR2 SYDVKM. The V end lost 5 bases, the J end lost 13 bases, and 13 bases lay between the germline ends. The TCR sequence derives from an adult with an advanced solid tumor such as melanoma, head and neck, liver or kidney cancer. Material: CD4+ or CD8+ T cells sorted from blood, obtained in a trial of the OX40 agonist ivuxolimab. The chain uses TRBV28 and TRBJ2-3, with D possibly matching TRBD1 (6 bases). CDR3 DNA: TGTGCCAGCAGTACACCCCGGGACAAGTATTTT. Translating it yields CASSTPRDKYF.